This paragraph covers one T cell receptor (beta chain) sequence. Antigen: not known. The sample comes from a study of PD-1 blockade in classical Hodgkin lymphoma. Time point: cycle 4 day 1 (C4D1), after less than seven weeks of nivolumab. All the patients suffered relapse after autologous stem cell transplantation, and brentuximab vedotin exposure differed. Best overall response was complete response, partial response or progressive disease in these relapsed/refractory classical Hodgkin lymphoma patients. The length of the CDR3 is 13 residues. The germline gives CDR1 MNHNS, CDR2 SASEGT. V lost 8 bases and J lost 7; bases outside the gene matches: 9. Study observations and caveats: Reported findings placed baseline TCR diversity lower in newly diagnosed patients (compared with healthy donors). Compared with baseline, CD4+ but not CD8+ TCR diversity had risen significantly by C4D1.

Repertoires were generated with immunoSEQ multiplex PCR, while TCRdb's copy carries only in-frame clones and drops some. Among 90,000 to 140,000 clones, 89% were seen once, and the ten largest hold 15% to 20%. The gene calls are TRBV6-1 and TRBJ1-2; 8 bases line up with TRBD1. This sequence originates from a human donor with classical Hodgkin lymphoma. The material was peripheral blood mononuclear cells (PBMCs), obtained before the fourth cycle of nivolumab. CDR3 loop: CASFSLDRGGYTF. The CDR3 coding sequence is TGTGCCAGCTTCTCACTAGACAGGGGTGGCTACACCTTC.